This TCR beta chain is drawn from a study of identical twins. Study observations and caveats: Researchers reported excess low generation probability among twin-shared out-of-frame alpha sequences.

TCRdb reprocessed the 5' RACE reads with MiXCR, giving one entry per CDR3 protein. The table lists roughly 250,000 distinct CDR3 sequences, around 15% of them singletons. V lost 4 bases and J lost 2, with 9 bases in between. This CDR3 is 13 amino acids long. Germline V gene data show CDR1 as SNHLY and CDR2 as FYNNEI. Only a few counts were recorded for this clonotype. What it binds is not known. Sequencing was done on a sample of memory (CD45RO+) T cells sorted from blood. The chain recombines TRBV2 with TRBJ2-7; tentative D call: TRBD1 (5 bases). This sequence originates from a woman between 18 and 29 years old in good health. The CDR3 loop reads CASSVGAPYEQYF. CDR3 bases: TGTGCCAGCAGTGTAGGGGCCCCCTACGAGCAGTACTTC.